This T cell receptor (beta chain) derives from a study of PD-1 blockade in mismatch repair-deficient tumors. The CDR3 runs to 14 residues. CDR1 is SGHTS, CDR2 YDEGEE, per germline. The V and J ends lost 3 bases and 6 bases, in that order; junction bases with no gene match: 8. Data came from immunoSEQ multiplex PCR; TCRdb stores just in-frame clones and leaves some out. The sample contains roughly 120,000 clones, about three quarters of which appear only once. Specimen: peripheral blood, collected about 60 weeks after starting pembrolizumab. The chain links TRBV5-8 to TRBJ2-7; 8 positions agree with TRBD1. The sequence came from an adult with mismatch repair-deficient cancer. DNA for the CDR3: TGTGCCAGCAGCTGGACAGGGTTGGGTAGCGAGCAGTACTTC. It translates to CASSWTGLGSEQYF.